This TCR beta chain emerged from a study of cytomegalovirus exposure and HLA in healthy donors. General study results and limits: Association of a missense DCLRE1C variant with TCR beta V- and J-gene trimming was reported in a later analysis.

The CDR3 runs 13 residues. Germline V gives CDR1 MNHEY, CDR2 SVGAGI. The V end was cut by 6 bases, the J end by 3 bases, with 11 bases between. Concerning this clone: Its antigen is unidentified.

It was with 60 Vbeta and 13 Jbeta primers that the PCR ran. The data were produced by immunoSEQ multiplex PCR, yet TCRdb's version contains in-frame clones alone and is incomplete. Of approximately 99,000 clones listed, 73% were seen once; the top ten hold about 3.5%. Sequenced sample: PBMCs. This sequence joins TRBV6-5 and TRBJ2-5, with D possibly being TRBD1 (6 bases). This receptor was identified in a man aged 35 to 55 in good health and CMV-seronegative. The CDR3 nucleotides read TGTGCCAGCAGGCTGGACAGAGAAGAGACCCAGTACTTC. Protein sequence: CASRLDREETQYF.